This TCR beta chain was recovered during a study of blood T cell repertoires in COVID-19. The CDR3 runs to 15 residues. V trimming: 5 bases; J trimming: 7 bases; junction bases outside the gene matches: 14. Germline CDR1 and CDR2: SGHAT and FQNNGV. In the study's own analysis: Amplification of reference gene primers provided the estimated nucleated cell counts. The assay was immunoSEQ multiplex PCR, and TCRdb's table has in-frame clones only and misses some. The V and J calls and the clone size are those of that table, but D and trimming were determined from the DNA. Found here are 140,000 to 150,000 clones, about nine tenths of them singletons; the top ten hold 0.8% to 0.95%.

The sample taken for sequencing was peripheral blood. The clonotype comes from a woman between 50 and 59 years old with acute or convalescent COVID-19. The chain links TRBV11-2 to TRBJ2-7; 7 nucleotides align to TRBD1. The CDR3 nucleotides are TGTGCCAGCAGCCTCAGGGCAGGGGGAACGAGTGAGCAGTACTTC. Its translation is CASSLRAGGTSEQYF.